This entry lists 3 T cell receptor beta chains sequenced from one sample in a study of follicular helper T cells after annual influenza vaccination. Time point denoted: 2015-2016 season, 7 days after influenza vaccination. Using immunoSEQ multiplex PCR, the repertoire was profiled, and TCRdb retains in-frame clones only, with some absent. Of 5,000 to 7,500 clones in the sample, roughly 76% are singletons; the top ten hold around 0.54%. The sample was CXCR5- memory CD4+ T cells sorted from blood, taken 7 days after influenza vaccination. The receptors were gathered from an adult who received the influenza vaccine.

The rearrangement joins TRBV5-5 to TRBJ2-7; D perhaps matches TRBD2 (7 bases). This CDR3 comprises 14 residues. V was trimmed by 4 bases and J by 2 bases, leaving 13 bases between them. Germline-derived CDR1 and CDR2 are SGHKS and YYEKEE (reference sequence). The DNA of the CDR3 is TGTGCCAGCAGCCAGACGGGGGGCCCCTACGAGCAGTACTTC. This codes for CASSQTGGPYEQYF.

The chain links TRBV7-6 to TRBJ1-1; a possible D gene is TRBD1 (5 bases). Trimming stripped 0 bases from V and 1 base from J, with 9 bases between. The CDR3 spans 15 residues. The V gene's germline CDR1 is SGHVS and CDR2 FNYEAQ. CDR3 loop: CASSLAHDRNTEAFF. CDR3 DNA sequence: TGTGCCAGCAGCTTAGCGCATGACAGGAACACTGAAGCTTTCTTT.

This chain joins TRBV19 and TRBJ2-2; D remains unclear. V lost 1 base, J lost 3 bases, and 6 bases lay in between. The germline V gene has CDR1 LNHDA and CDR2 SQIVND (reference sequence). This CDR3 has 14 residues. Here the CDR3 reads CASSIGGYTGELFF. The CDR3 nucleotides read TGTGCCAGTAGTATAGGGGGATACACCGGGGAGCTGTTTTTT.